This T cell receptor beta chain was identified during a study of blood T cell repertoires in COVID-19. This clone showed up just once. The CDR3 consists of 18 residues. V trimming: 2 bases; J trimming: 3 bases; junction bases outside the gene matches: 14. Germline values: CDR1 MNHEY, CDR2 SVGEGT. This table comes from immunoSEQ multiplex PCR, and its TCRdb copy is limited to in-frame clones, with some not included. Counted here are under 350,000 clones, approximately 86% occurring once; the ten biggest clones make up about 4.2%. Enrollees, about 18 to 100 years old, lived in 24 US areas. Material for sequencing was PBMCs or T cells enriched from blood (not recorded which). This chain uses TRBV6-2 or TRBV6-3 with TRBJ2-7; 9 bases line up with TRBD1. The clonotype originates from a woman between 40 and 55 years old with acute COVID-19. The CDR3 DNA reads TGTGCCAGCAGTTACAGGGACAGGGAGTTTCAGTTGTTCTACGAGCAGTACTTC. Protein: CASSYRDREFQLFYEQYF.